One sample yielded the 4 T cell receptor beta chains listed below, sequenced in a study of cytomegalovirus exposure and HLA in healthy donors (dated by TCRdb to the late 2010s). Library construction relied on the immunoSEQ multiplex PCR assay. TCRdb carries this immuneACCESS record with in-frame sequences only. Its versions omit some clonotypes, under half of them owing to an unresolved V gene in the studies checked, with the rest unexplained. The sample has some 150,000 clones on record, 75% to 90% of them singletons. About 6.7% of the sample lies in the top ten. The sequenced sample consisted of PBMCs. These receptors all come from a woman in her twenties or thirties in good health and CMV-seropositive.

The V call is TRBV4-1, the J call TRBJ2-7; TRBD1 matches at 7 bases. CDR3 size: 18 residues. The ends lost 1 base at V and 0 bases at J; junction bases unmatched: 12. Germline V gene sequence: CDR1 MGHRA, CDR2 YSYEKL. DNA for the CDR3: TGCGCCAGCAGCCAAGGTGATCTTTGGGACAGCCGCTCCTACGAGCAGTACTTC. It yields the protein CASSQGDLWDSRSYEQYF.

The gene calls are TRBV2 and TRBJ2-7; perhaps TRBD1 as D (7 bases). Trimming took 4 bases from V and 6 from J, leaving 19 bases between them. The CDR3 consists of 15 residues. Germline V gene data show CDR1 as SNHLY and CDR2 as FYNNEI. In nucleotides, the CDR3 is TGTGCCAGCAGTGTATTTACAGGGGAGGAGGCCGAGCAGTACTTC. Protein: CASSVFTGEEAEQYF.

J is TRBJ2-3 and V is TRBV4-2; D is possibly TRBD2 (5 bases). This CDR3 comprises 15 residues. The V end lost 4 bases, the J end lost 2 bases, and 13 bases lay between the germline ends. Looked up from germline, CDR1 is LGHNA and CDR2 is YNFKEQ. The CDR3 region is CASSRGGLLTDTQYF. The DNA for the CDR3 is TGTGCCAGCAGCCGAGGCGGACTGCTCACAGATACGCAGTATTTT.

The chain combines TRBV6-5 with TRBJ1-1, with a tentative D call TRBD1 (6 bases). Germline CDR1 and CDR2: MNHEY and SVGAGI. The CDR3 is 15 residues long. The V gene lost 5 bases and the J gene lost 6 bases, with 19 bases spanning the gap. The CDR3 coding sequence is TGTGCCAGCAGTCACTATATACAGGGAAGTCCTGAAGCTTTCTTT. Amino acids: CASSHYIQGSPEAFF.